This TCR beta chain derives from a study of shared clonotypes between healthy human individuals. The CDR3 contains 11 residues. Germline CDR1 MNHNS, CDR2 SASEGT. Deletions cut 10 bases from V and 6 bases from J, with 11 bases between. CD45RA+ naive and CD45RA-negative memory subsets were separated from CD4+ cells. Study processing details: Sequence data from immunoSEQ were junction-only and lacked quality scores; consequently, filtering differed. Assay used: immunoSEQ multiplex PCR; TCRdb lists only in-frame clones, some missing. V and J calls and clone size are those listed in that table; D and trimming were worked out from the DNA. The table has 2 million to 3 million clones, approximately 93% seen once; the top ten hold 0.36%.

The sequence was obtained from a man aged 18 to 29 in good health. Some clones in this sample may be carry-over from other donors' samples. The sequencing input was naive CD4+ T cells from PBMCs. The subset denotes: CD45RA+ positively selected. V usage is TRBV6-1 and J usage is TRBJ2-3; tentative D call: TRBD1 (5 bases). The chain's CDR3 is CATQGVDTQYF. Written as DNA, the CDR3 is TGTGCCACCCAGGGTGTTGATACGCAGTATTTT.